The rows below give T cell receptor beta chains drawn from one sample of a study of T cell repertoires in cytomegalovirus infection. TCRdb reprocessed the reads with MiXCR, giving one entry per CDR3 protein. The data hold hundreds of thousands of distinct CDR3 sequences, with less than 40% observed a single time. Sequences were obtained from PBMCs. The receptors were sampled from a human donor in good health (CMV status not recorded). Some clones in this sample may be carry-over from other donors' samples. Each CDR3 is given with its conserved first and last residue. A D gene is named only where the DNA matches it firmly. Rows may omit the clone size; those that give it use once, few, many or a size class.

V gene	D gene	J gene	clone size	CDR3 DNA	CDR3 protein
TRBV7-6	NA	TRBJ1-4	few	TGTGCCAGCAGCTTAAGGGCTGGGGGCACTCTTAATGAAAAACTGTTTTTT	CASSLRAGGTLNEKLFF
TRBV7-9	NA	TRBJ2-7	few	TGTGCCAGCAGCCCAGCCGGGACTTTATCCTACGAGCAGTACTTC	CASSPAGTLSYEQYF
TRBV5-4	TRBD2	TRBJ2-5	NA	TGTGCCAGCAGCTTGGGACTAGCGGTACGCCAAGAGACCCAGTACTTC	CASSLGLAVRQETQYF
TRBV11-3	NA	TRBJ2-2	NA	TGTGCCAGCAGCTTAGAAGACAGGTTTTCTTCGAACACCGGGGAGCTGTTTTTT	CASSLEDRFSSNTGELFF
TRBV28	NA	TRBJ1-2	NA	TGTGCCAGCAGTCCGTATACAAGCGTCTATGGCTACACCTTC	CASSPYTSVYGYTF
TRBV28	TRBD1	TRBJ2-7	NA	TGTGCCAGCAGTGGGGGGACAGGGGCCTCCTACGAGCAGTACTTC	CASSGGTGASYEQYF
TRBV20-1	NA	TRBJ1-5	NA	TGCAGTGCTAGCACCTTAAGCACGGACCCCAATCAGCCCCATCATTTT	CSASTLSTDPNQPHHF
TRBV9	NA	TRBJ2-1	NA	TGTGCCAGCAGCGTAGAAGGACAGCCATACAATGAGCAGTTCTTC	CASSVEGQPYNEQFF
TRBV20-1	NA	TRBJ2-7	once	TGCAGTGCTAGGCCTACAGGAAGCTCCTACGAGCAGTACTTC	CSARPTGSSYEQYF
TRBV28	NA	TRBJ1-2	NA	TGTGCCAGCAGTTTAAGAGACCTTAACTATGGCTACACCTTC	CASSLRDLNYGYTF
TRBV7-9	NA	TRBJ1-2	NA	TGTGCCAGCACCTTCCTCAGCGGGGGCTACACCTTC	CASTFLSGGYTF
TRBV11-2	TRBD1	TRBJ2-1	NA	TGTGCCAGCAGTCAGAACCGGGACAGCTACAATGAGCAGTTCTTC	CASSQNRDSYNEQFF
TRBV7-2	TRBD2	TRBJ2-7	NA	TGTGCCAGCAGCGTTCTCGGGACTAGCCAGTACGAGCAGTACTTC	CASSVLGTSQYEQYF
TRBV12-3/TRBV12-4	NA	TRBJ1-5	few	TGTGCCAGCAGTTTAGTCTCTGGGGATGGCAATCAGCCCCAGCATTTT	CASSLVSGDGNQPQHF
TRBV7-8	NA	TRBJ1-1	few	TGTGCCAGCAGCTTAACCAGGACGCGTGCGACTGAAGCTTTCTTT	CASSLTRTRATEAFF
TRBV6-1	TRBD2	TRBJ2-1	NA	TGTGCCAGCAGGCCTAGCGGGAGTGTAAATGAGCAGTTCTTC	CASRPSGSVNEQFF
TRBV19	TRBD1	TRBJ2-7	few	TGTGCCAGTAGTGGTCAGGGGGCCCACGAGCAGTACTTC	CASSGQGAHEQYF
TRBV14	NA	TRBJ1-2	few	TGTGCCAGCAGCCAAGCGCGATATGGCTACACCTTC	CASSQARYGYTF
TRBV7-9	NA	TRBJ1-1	few	TGTGCCAGCAGCTCCGTCGGGTGGGGACCTGAAGCTTTCTTT	CASSSVGWGPEAFF
TRBV19	TRBD1	TRBJ1-5	NA	TGTGCCAGTAGTATTGGACAGGGACACAATCAGCCCCAGCATTTT	CASSIGQGHNQPQHF
TRBV28	TRBD1	TRBJ2-7	few	TGTGCCAGCAGTTTACCCGGACAGGTCTACGAGCAGTACTTC	CASSLPGQVYEQYF
TRBV14	NA	TRBJ2-1	NA	TGTGCCAGCAGCCAAGACAGGGCCAGCTCCTACAATGAGCAGTTCTTC	CASSQDRASSYNEQFF
TRBV7-8	TRBD1	TRBJ1-5	few	TGTGCCAGCAGCCCAGGGACAGGGTTCGATCAGCCCCAGCATTTT	CASSPGTGFDQPQHF
TRBV28	NA	TRBJ2-7	NA	TGTGCCAGCAGTTTCGCGGGTCTGGAAGGCGCGGGCCTCTACGAGCAGTACTTC	CASSFAGLEGAGLYEQYF
TRBV28	TRBD1	TRBJ2-7	NA	TGTGCCAGCAGTTTATCGGCCCGGCCGACAGGGGGTGTAGGCTACGAGCAGTACTTC	CASSLSARPTGGVGYEQYF
TRBV25-1	NA	TRBJ1-1	NA	TGTGCCAGCATAAAGTCCGGAAGTGGCACTGAAGCTTTCTTT	CASIKSGSGTEAFF
TRBV6-2/TRBV6-3	TRBD1	TRBJ2-7	NA	TGTGCCAGCACGACGAACAGGGGCCCCCTCTACGAGCAGTACTTC	CASTTNRGPLYEQYF
TRBV5-4	TRBD1	TRBJ2-2	few	TGTGCCATCCCGGGACAGGGTAACACCGGGGAGCTGTTTTTT	CAIPGQGNTGELFF
TRBV18	TRBD1	TRBJ2-7	few	TGTGCCAGCGCAAAGAGGGGACAGGGACCAGACGAGCAGTACTTC	CASAKRGQGPDEQYF
TRBV29-1	TRBD1	TRBJ2-3	many	TGCAGCGTTGATTACCCACAGGGGACAGATACGCAGTATTTT	CSVDYPQGTDTQYF
TRBV12-3/TRBV12-4	TRBD2	TRBJ2-5	many	TGTGCCAGCAGTCGGTCCCCGGGACTAGCGGAAGAGACCCAGTACTTC	CASSRSPGLAEETQYF
TRBV27	NA	TRBJ2-7	NA	TGTGCCAGCAGTTTTGACACCTTCTCTTCCTACGAGCAGTACTTC	CASSFDTFSSYEQYF